The source of this TCR beta chain is a study of blood T cell repertoires in COVID-19. Study summary: The study drew acute and convalescent COVID-19 samples from the United States, Italy and Spain. PBMCs, B-cell-depleted T cells, or T cells were the source of the cDNA or gDNA that made up the material.

The CDR3 length is 19 residues. CDR1 is LNHDA and CDR2 is SQIVND in the germline V gene (reference sequence). Trimming shortened V by 6 bases and J by 0 bases, and 24 bases separated the two germline ends. Per the original methods: Amplification of reference gene primers was used by the study to estimate nucleated cell counts. Profiling relied on immunoSEQ multiplex PCR, and the TCRdb table lists in-frame clones only, not all of them. Clone size and the V and J calls come from that table; the DNA yielded D and trimming. The sample carries some 35,000 clones, 88% recorded once. The clonotype was recovered from a man between 65 and 79 years old with active COVID-19. Sequences were obtained from peripheral blood. This sequence joins TRBV19 and TRBJ1-5; TRBD1 might be the D (6 bases). Here the CDR3 DNA reads TGTGCCAGTAGAATAATACTCAGGGGTCGAGCTAATAGCAATCAGCCCCAGCATTTT. It encodes CASRIILRGRANSNQPQHF.